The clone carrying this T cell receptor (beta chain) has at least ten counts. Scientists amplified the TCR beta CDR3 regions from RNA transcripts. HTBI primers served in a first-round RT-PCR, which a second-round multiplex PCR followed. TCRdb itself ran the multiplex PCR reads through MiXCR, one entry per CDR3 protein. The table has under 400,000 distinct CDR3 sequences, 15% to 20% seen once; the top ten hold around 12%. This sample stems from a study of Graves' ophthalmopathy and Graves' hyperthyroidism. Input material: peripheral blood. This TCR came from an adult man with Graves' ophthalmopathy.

The CDR3 DNA reads TGTGCCAGCAGCCACCAGGAGACAGAACAAGAGACCCAGTACTTC. Translated: CASSHQETEQETQYF. The rearrangement uses TRBV4-2 and TRBJ2-5, with D possibly TRBD1 on 5 matching bases. Deletions cut 3 bases from V and 2 bases from J, with 13 bases between. Germline-derived CDR1 and CDR2 are LGHNA and YNFKEQ. The CDR3 has 15 residues.